Here is one TCR beta chain with its context. Each CDR3 protein is one row after TCRdb ran MiXCR on the 5' RACE reads. Found here are 150,000 to 200,000 distinct CDR3 sequences, 9.5% to 12% of them singletons; the top ten hold just over 35%. The germline V gene has CDR1 LGHNA and CDR2 YSLEER. The CDR3 is 15 amino acids. Trimming pared 0 bases from V and 6 bases from J, leaving 13 bases between. This specimen comes from a study of T cells after yellow fever vaccination. This receptor was taken from a young man who received the YFV17D yellow fever vaccine. The chain has TRBV4-3 and TRBJ2-3; TRBD1 might be the D (6 bases). The sample consisted of CD8+ T cells sorted from PBMCs, taken 15 days after the yellow fever booster vaccination. CDR3 sequence: CASSQERGDRDTQYF. In DNA, the CDR3 is TGCGCCAGCAGCCAAGAGCGCGGAGACAGGGATACGCAGTATTTT.